This T cell receptor (beta chain) was documented in a study of regulatory T cells in long-lasting Graves disease (dated by TCRdb to 2020 to 2023). At the level of the whole study: Newly diagnosed Graves' disease patients had taken antithyroid drugs for less than 3 months. A total of around 33 samples underwent TCR sequencing, from about 13 patients with persistent Graves' disease and 20 or so patients with newly diagnosed Graves' disease. The study was registered as a clinical trial and conducted in China. Persistent Graves' disease patients were compared with newly diagnosed Graves' disease patients by peripheral blood TCR sequencing and RNA sequencing.

As concerns this clonotype: The specificity of this receptor is unknown. No quality values exist for individual bases; no much larger clone is one base distant.

The time point label, as the study defines it: newly diagnosed GD, antithyroid drugs for less than 3 months. For both TCR sequencing and RNA sequencing, RNA was extracted from PBMCs in TRIzol. Graves' disease was diagnosed according to American Thyroid Association guidelines. The patients came from an endocrinology department in Xi'an, China. Each patient gave roughly 10 milliliters of peripheral blood, collected in an EDTA anticoagulant tube. Ficoll Paque Plus density gradient separation was used to isolate PBMCs, and no further T cell sorting was done. An Agilent 2100 Bioanalyzer and agarose gel were used to assess RNA quality, and a NanoDrop 2000 was used to measure RNA concentration. Overall study results and their limits: Peripheral blood alone was examined, since thyroid tissue, which constituted the primary lesion, could not be accessed. Persistent disease showed preferential use of TRBV28, TRBJ1-2 and TRBJ2-5, whereas newly diagnosed disease favored TRBV20-1 and TRBJ2-1. A larger number of public clonotypes was shared among persistent patients (approximately 2,600) than among newly diagnosed patients (about 990). Sequencing and analysis were limited to the TCR beta chain. As a limitation, the authors acknowledged that the small sample size may reduce accuracy. Lower TCR Shannon entropy and fewer highly expanded clones were observed in persistent Graves' disease patients than in newly diagnosed patients, which suggested clonal expansion.

The library was built by means of multiplex PCR. The sequencer was an Illumina HiSeq 4000. iRepertoire HTBI primers and Arm-PCR amplification of CDR3 regions were used to construct TCR beta libraries. Before sequencing, the PCR products underwent gel purification. In the authors' own workflow: Gene usage analysis of CDR3 amino acid clonotypes relied on the 62 TRBV and 13 to 15 TRBJ segments identified across samples. COPE and FqMerger were used to merge filtered high-quality paired reads into contigs. BLAST was used to align contigs to IMGT TRBV, TRBD and TRBJ reference genes, and CDR3 was defined according to IMGT. Highly expanded clones were defined as clonotypes with a frequency above 0.1%. Shannon entropy was used to measure repertoire diversity, and the Gini coefficient was used to measure V-J evenness. Public clonotypes were defined as clonotypes shared by more than one individual. Using fastp at Q25 and MiXCR, TCRdb reprocessed the public reads and kept productive beta chains. Rows are combined by CDR3 protein, so each entry shows the most common genes and DNA. TCRdb's processing, not the study's, gives the V and J calls here. The sample yields 620,000 or so distinct CDR3 sequences; roughly 16% were counted once. The ten biggest clones cover around 18% of the sample.

From cysteine to phenylalanine, the CDR3 is 15 amino acids long. The DNA shown is the 45-base CDR3, in frame from base 1. From V the trimming removes 5 bases and from J it removes 3 bases, while the gene matches leave 8 bases of the junction unaccounted for. These same records also appear under a second study, on T cells in Graves' hyperthyroidism and ophthalmopathy. Per the second study: A patient counted as having stable Graves' hyperthyroidism if no progression to ophthalmopathy occurred over 18 months of follow-up. Hyperthyroidism patients were newly diagnosed, with disease duration under 2 months, and aged 18 to 65 years. Patients with uncontrolled infections, other autoimmune diseases, pregnancy or lactation were excluded. Clinical symptoms, serum thyroxine and TRAb, thyroid ultrasound, and orbital computed tomography formed the basis for the diagnoses. The TCR CDR3 was subjected to a first round of RT-PCR using the HTBI primer set and the Qiagen OneStep RT-PCR kit. Most expanded thyroid clonotypes (frequency above 0.001) were also found in blood, which suggests that blood repertoires may mirror thyroid immune responses. A model built on a 13 V-J signature distinguished ophthalmopathy from stable hyperthyroidism, reaching approximately 89% sensitivity and under 84% specificity in cross-validation and 80%/75% in testing. In validation, progression to ophthalmopathy was predicted by the model with 55% to 71% sensitivity and 72.22% specificity, a median of approximately 6.5 months before onset. A discovery cohort of 95 to 100 patients, about 40 with Graves' ophthalmopathy and more than 55 with stable Graves' hyperthyroidism, was used to find distinguishing TCR V-J signatures. Prospective prediction of ophthalmopathy was tested in an independent validation cohort of 18 to 20 hyperthyroidism patients and 15 to 17 patients who later progressed to ophthalmopathy. The 100 discovery patients were randomly divided into training and test sets at a 7:3 ratio. Thyroid tissue and blood T-cell repertoires from over 5 Graves' hyperthyroidism patients were also compared in the study. After sampling, hyperthyroidism patients received methimazole starting at 30 mg daily, and ophthalmopathy patients received high-dose intravenous methylprednisolone. The libraries were constructed in a second round of multiplex PCR and then size-selected and purified. Libraries were sequenced paired-end with 100 bp reads on an Illumina HiSeq2000. SOAPnuke was used to process the raw data, removing reads that contained adapters or uncalled bases, had a mean Phred below 15, or lacked an exact match to the constant primer or identifier. COPE v1.2.5 was used to merge high-quality paired reads, and clonotypes were defined as unique nucleotide sequences. MiTCR v1.1 was used to align clonotypes to the IMGT TRBV, TRBD and TRBJ reference segments. The analysis included only V-J combinations with a frequency above 0.0001, which together covered approximately 99% of the repertoires. A TCS score was defined as the ratio of F50 (clonal expansion) to E x V (chaos), with BLOSUM62-based TCRdist applied between CDR3 peptides within each V-J. Welch's t-statistics and random forest reduced roughly 530 V-J features to under 15, which were used in a naive Bayes classifier (R e1071). No statistical method was used to fix the sample size in advance, and group allocation was not hidden from the investigators. The paper describes TCR Vbeta CDR3 sequencing of about 140 peripheral blood samples, made up of roughly 40 ophthalmopathy patients, approximately 73 hyperthyroidism patients and about 17 progressor patients.

The chain links TRBV12-3 or TRBV12-4 with TRBJ1-2; 8 bases in the middle match TRBD1. Sequenced material: peripheral blood mononuclear cells (PBMCs), taken at new diagnosis, from a patient treated with antithyroid drugs. The source of this sequence is a young woman with Graves disease. Donor details come from another sample of the same person, matched by shared clones. The CDR3 loop reads CASSPPGQAYYGYTF. In nucleotide form, the sequence is TGTGCCAGCAGTCCACCGGGACAGGCGTACTATGGCTACACCTTC.